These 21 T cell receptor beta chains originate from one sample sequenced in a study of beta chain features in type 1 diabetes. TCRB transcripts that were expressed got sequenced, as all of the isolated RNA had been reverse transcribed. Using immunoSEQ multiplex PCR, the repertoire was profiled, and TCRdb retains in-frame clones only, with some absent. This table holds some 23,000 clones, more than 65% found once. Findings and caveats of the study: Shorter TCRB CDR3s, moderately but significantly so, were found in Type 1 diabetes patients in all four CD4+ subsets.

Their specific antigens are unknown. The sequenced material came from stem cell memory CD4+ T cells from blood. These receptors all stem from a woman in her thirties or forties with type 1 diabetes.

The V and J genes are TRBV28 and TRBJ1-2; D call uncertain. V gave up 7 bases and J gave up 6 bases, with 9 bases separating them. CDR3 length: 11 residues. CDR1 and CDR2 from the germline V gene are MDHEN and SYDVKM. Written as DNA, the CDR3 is TGTGCCAGCAAACGGGGAGATGGCTACACCTTC. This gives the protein CASKRGDGYTF.

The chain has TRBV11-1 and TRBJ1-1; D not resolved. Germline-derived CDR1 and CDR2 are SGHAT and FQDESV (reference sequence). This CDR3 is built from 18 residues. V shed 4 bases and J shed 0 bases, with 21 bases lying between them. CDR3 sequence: CASSSLWAPPFMNTEAFF. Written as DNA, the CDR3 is TGTGCCAGCAGCTCCCTTTGGGCTCCCCCCTTCATGAACACTGAAGCTTTCTTT.

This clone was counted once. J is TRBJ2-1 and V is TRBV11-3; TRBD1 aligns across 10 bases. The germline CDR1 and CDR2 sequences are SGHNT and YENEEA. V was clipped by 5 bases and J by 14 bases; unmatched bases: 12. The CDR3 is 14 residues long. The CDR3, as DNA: TGTGCCAGCAGCGCCCCCGGGACAGGGGTGATTGAGTTCTTC. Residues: CASSAPGTGVIEFF. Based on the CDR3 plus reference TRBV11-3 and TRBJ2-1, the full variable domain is EAGVVQSPRYKIIEKKQPVAFWCNPISGHNTLYWYLQNLGQGPELLIRYENEEAVDDSQLPKDRFSAERLKGVDSTLKIQPAELGDSAVYLCASSAPGTGVIEFFGPGTRLTVL.

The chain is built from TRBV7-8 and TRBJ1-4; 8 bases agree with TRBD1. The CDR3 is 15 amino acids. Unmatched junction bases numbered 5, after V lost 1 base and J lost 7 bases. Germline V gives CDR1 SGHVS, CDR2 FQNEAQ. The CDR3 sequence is CASSLGRTGFEKLFF. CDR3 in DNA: TGTGCCAGCAGCTTAGGCCGGACAGGGTTTGAAAAACTGTTTTTT.

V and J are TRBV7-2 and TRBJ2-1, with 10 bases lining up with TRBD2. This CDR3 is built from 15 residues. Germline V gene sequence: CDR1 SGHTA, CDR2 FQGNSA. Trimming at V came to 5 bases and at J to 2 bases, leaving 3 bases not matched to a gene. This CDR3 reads CASSPSGGAYNEQFF. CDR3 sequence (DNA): TGTGCCAGCAGCCCAAGCGGGGGGGCCTACAATGAGCAGTTCTTC.

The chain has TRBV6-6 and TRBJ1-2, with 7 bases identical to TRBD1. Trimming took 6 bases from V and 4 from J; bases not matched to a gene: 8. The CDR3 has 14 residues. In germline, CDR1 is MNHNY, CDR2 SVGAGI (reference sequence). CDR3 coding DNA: TGTGCCAGCAGGAACCGGGACAGAATCTATGGCTACACCTTC. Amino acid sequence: CASRNRDRIYGYTF.

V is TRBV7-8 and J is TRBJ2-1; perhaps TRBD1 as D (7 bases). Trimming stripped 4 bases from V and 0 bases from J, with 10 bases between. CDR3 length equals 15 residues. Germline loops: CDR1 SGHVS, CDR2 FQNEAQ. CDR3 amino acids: CASSWQGGSYNEQFF. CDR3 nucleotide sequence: TGTGCCAGCAGCTGGCAGGGGGGCTCCTACAATGAGCAGTTCTTC.

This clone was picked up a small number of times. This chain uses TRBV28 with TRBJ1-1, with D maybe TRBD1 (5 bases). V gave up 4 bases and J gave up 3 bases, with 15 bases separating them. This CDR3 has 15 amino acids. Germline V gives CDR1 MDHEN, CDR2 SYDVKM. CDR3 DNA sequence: TGTGCCAGCAGTTCGATTTGGGGGGGGGACACTGAAGCTTTCTTT. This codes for CASSSIWGGDTEAFF. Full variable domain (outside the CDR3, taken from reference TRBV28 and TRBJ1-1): DVKVTQSSRYLVKRTGEKVFLECVQDMDHENMFWYRQDPGLGLRLIYFSYDVKMKEKGDIPEGYSVSREKKERFSLILESASTNQTSMYLCASSSIWGGDTEAFFGQGTRLTVV.

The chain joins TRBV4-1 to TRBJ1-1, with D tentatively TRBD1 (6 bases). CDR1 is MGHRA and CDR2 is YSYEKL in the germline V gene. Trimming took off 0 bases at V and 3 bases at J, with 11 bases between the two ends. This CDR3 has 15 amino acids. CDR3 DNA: TGCGCCAGCAGCCAAGACAACAGGGCGGACACTGAAGCTTTCTTT. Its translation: CASSQDNRADTEAFF.

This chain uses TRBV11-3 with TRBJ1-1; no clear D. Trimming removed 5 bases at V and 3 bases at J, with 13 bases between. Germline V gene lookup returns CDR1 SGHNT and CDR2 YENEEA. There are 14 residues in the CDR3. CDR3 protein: CASSRSTGDTEAFF. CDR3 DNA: TGTGCCAGCAGCCGATCAACCGGGGACACTGAAGCTTTCTTT.

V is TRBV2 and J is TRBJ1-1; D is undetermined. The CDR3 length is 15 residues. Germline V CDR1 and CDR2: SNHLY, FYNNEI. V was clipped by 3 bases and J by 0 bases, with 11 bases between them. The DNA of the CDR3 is TGTGCCAGCAGTGACGCGGAGATCATGAACACTGAAGCTTTCTTT. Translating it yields CASSDAEIMNTEAFF.

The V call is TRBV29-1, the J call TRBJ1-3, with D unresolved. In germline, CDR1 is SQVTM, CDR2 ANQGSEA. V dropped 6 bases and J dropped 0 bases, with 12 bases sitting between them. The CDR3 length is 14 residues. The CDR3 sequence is CSVGRESSGNTIYF. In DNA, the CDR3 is TGCAGCGTCGGACGGGAGAGCTCTGGAAACACCATATATTTT.

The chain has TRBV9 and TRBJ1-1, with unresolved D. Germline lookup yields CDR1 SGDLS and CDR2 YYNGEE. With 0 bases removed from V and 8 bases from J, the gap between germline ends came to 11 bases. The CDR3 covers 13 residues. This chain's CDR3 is CASSVEPPGEAFF. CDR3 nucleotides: TGTGCCAGCAGCGTAGAACCCCCCGGGGAAGCTTTCTTT.

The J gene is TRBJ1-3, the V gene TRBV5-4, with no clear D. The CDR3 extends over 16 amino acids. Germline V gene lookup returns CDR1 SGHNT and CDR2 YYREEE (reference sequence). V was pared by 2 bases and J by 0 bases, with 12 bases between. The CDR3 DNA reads TGTGCCAGCAGCTTAGGAGGCGGCTTCTCTGGAAACACCATATATTTT. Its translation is CASSLGGGFSGNTIYF.

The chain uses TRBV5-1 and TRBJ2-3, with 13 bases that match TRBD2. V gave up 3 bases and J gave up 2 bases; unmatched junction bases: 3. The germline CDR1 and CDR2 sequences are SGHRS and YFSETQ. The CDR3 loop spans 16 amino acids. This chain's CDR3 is CASSYGTSGVTDTQYF. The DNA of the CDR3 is TGCGCCAGCAGCTACGGGACTAGCGGGGTCACAGATACGCAGTATTTT.

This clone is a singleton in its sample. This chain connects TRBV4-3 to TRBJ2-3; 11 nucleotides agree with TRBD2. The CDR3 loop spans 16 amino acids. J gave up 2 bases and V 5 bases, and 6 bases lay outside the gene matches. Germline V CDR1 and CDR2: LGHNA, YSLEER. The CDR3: CASSEIAGGYTDTQYF. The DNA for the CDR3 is TGCGCCAGCAGCGAAATAGCGGGGGGGTACACAGATACGCAGTATTTT.

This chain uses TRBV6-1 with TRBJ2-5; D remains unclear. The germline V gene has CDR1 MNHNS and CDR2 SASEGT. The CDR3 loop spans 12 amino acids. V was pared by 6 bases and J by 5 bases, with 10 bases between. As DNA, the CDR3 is TGTGCCAGCAGCTATCTCATGGAGACCCAGTACTTC. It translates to CASSYLMETQYF.

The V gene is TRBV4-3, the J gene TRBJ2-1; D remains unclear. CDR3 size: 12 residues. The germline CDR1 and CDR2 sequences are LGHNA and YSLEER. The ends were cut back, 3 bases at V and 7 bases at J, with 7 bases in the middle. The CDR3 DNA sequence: TGCGCCAGCAGCCAGAGCAGGAATGAGCAGTTCTTC. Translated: CASSQSRNEQFF.

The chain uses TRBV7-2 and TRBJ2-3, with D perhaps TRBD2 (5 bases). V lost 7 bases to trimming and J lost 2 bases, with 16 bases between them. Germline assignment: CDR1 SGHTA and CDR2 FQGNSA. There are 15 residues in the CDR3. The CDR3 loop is CASTKAGIFTDTQYF. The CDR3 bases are TGTGCCAGCACCAAGGCGGGTATTTTCACAGATACGCAGTATTTT.

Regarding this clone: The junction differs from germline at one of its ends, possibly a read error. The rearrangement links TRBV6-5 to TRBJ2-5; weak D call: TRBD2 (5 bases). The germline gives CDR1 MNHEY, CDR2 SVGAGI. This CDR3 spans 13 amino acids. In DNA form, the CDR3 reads TGTGCCAGCAGTTACTCTGTTGACGGGGAAAGTAACTTC. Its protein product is CASSYSVDGESNF.

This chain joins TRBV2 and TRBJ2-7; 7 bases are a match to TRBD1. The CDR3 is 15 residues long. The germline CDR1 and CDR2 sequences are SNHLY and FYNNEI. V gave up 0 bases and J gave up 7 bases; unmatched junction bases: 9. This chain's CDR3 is CASSEAIWGQLEQYF. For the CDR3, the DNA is TGTGCCAGCAGTGAAGCCATCTGGGGACAGCTTGAGCAGTACTTC.